Below are 18 T cell receptor beta chains sequenced from a single sample in a study of response to subunit inactivated influenza vaccine. From the RT-PCR reads, TCRdb called clonotypes with MiXCR, one entry per CDR3 protein. The profile shows over 300,000 distinct CDR3 sequences, 21% of them singletons. Sequenced here: PBMCs from blood, sampled approximately 20 months after vaccination. All receptors come from a man in his fifties or sixties who received an inactivated influenza vaccine.

This clonotype has ten or more counts. The chain joins TRBV15 to TRBJ1-5, with TRBD1 matching 9 bases. Germline loops: CDR1 LNHNV, CDR2 YYDKDF (reference sequence). This CDR3 has 17 residues. The trim removed 2 bases at V and 4 bases at J, leaving 9 bases unmatched. For the CDR3, the DNA is TGTGCCACCAGCAGACGCCGGGACAGGGACCGAAATCAGCCCCAGCATTTT. It specifies CATSRRRDRDRNQPQHF.

V and J are TRBV5-1 and TRBJ1-2, with 8 bases fitting TRBD1. CDR1 is SGHRS and CDR2 is YFSETQ in the germline V gene. The V segment lost 5 bases and the J segment 3 bases; nucleotides outside the gene matches: 9. The CDR3 runs to 15 residues. CDR3: CASRDRVGVDYGYTF. The CDR3 DNA reads as TGCGCCAGCAGGGACAGGGTTGGGGTTGACTATGGCTACACCTTC.

This chain connects TRBV14 to TRBJ2-6; D is ambiguous. Germline CDR1 and CDR2: SGHDN and FVKESK. The CDR3 contains 18 residues. With 0 bases removed from V and 0 bases from J, the gap between germline ends came to 12 bases. This CDR3 reads CASSQESLTASGANVLTF. The CDR3 DNA is TGTGCCAGCAGCCAAGAATCTCTCACCGCCTCTGGGGCCAACGTCCTGACTTTC.

Only a few counts were recorded for this clonotype. This sequence joins TRBV6-2 or TRBV6-3 and TRBJ1-1, with 9 nucleotides matching TRBD1. Germline V CDR1 and CDR2: MNHEY, SVGEGT. The trim removed 6 bases at V and 6 bases at J, leaving 2 bases unmatched. The length of the CDR3 is 12 residues. The CDR3 here is CASSDRGAEAFF. The DNA of the CDR3 is TGTGCCAGCAGCGACAGGGGGGCTGAAGCTTTCTTT.

The chain combines TRBV10-3 with TRBJ2-7, with D tentatively TRBD2 (7 bases). The germline V gene encodes CDR1 ENHRY and CDR2 SYGVKD. Trimming cost V 8 bases and J 2 bases, with 22 bases left between them. The CDR3 runs to 16 residues. In nucleotides, the CDR3 is TGTGCCATCGCCCTCACCGGGGGGCCGTGGGCCTACGAGCAGTACTTC. It codes for CAIALTGGPWAYEQYF.

The table lists this clonotype with a few counts. The genes are TRBV7-9 and TRBJ2-7; D unresolved. This CDR3 contains 14 residues. Trimming removed 5 bases from V and 2 bases from J, with 13 bases in between. CDR1 and CDR2 from the germline V gene are SEHNR and FQNEAQ (reference sequence). The CDR3, as DNA: TGTGCCAGCAGCGGTAGGACGCTTCCCTACGAGCAGTACTTC. This sequence encodes CASSGRTLPYEQYF.

Many counts were recorded for this clonotype. This chain joins TRBV7-8 and TRBJ1-1, with 10 bases matching TRBD1. The CDR3 is 17 residues long. V lost 4 bases to trimming and J lost 1 base; unmatched junction nucleotides: 9. Looked up from germline, CDR1 is SGHVS and CDR2 is FQNEAQ. In DNA form, the CDR3 reads TGTGCCAGCAGCTACTCGGGACAGGGGAAGGGGAACACTGAAGCTTTCTTT. This gives the protein CASSYSGQGKGNTEAFF.

This clonotype was detected a few times. The chain couples TRBV20-1 to TRBJ1-4; D is possibly TRBD1 (5 bases). The CDR3 consists of 13 residues. CDR1 and CDR2 from the germline V gene are DFQATT and SNEGSKA (reference sequence). Trimming removed 3 bases at V and 7 bases at J, with 12 bases between. The CDR3 loop reads CSASSGKAEKLFF. Here the CDR3 DNA reads TGCAGTGCTAGCTCAGGGAAGGCTGAAAAACTGTTTTTT.

The chain carries TRBV19 and TRBJ2-7; possible D gene TRBD1, 7 bases. The germline V gene has CDR1 LNHDA and CDR2 SQIVND (reference sequence). V was pared by 6 bases and J by 5 bases, with 14 bases between. This CDR3 has 13 amino acids. CDR3 coding DNA: TGTGCCAGTAGCACAGGGGAGGTAGACGAGCAGTACTTC. Translated: CASSTGEVDEQYF. The full variable domain, its missing parts supplied by reference TRBV19 and TRBJ2-7, is DGGITQSPKYLFRKEGQNVTLSCEQNLNHDAMYWYRQDPGQGLRLIYYSQIVNDFQKGDIAEGYSVSREKKESFPLTVTSAQKNPTAFYLCASSTGEVDEQYFGPGTRLTVT.

This clonotype was detected only a few times. The chain recombines TRBV20-1 with TRBJ2-2, with a possible D match to TRBD1 (6 bases). The V end was cut by 7 bases, the J end by 1 base, with 10 bases between. CDR1 is DFQATT and CDR2 is SNEGSKA in the germline V gene (reference sequence). The CDR3 is 13 amino acids. Here the CDR3 DNA reads TGCAGTGTTATGACAGGGAACACCGGGGAGCTGTTTTTT. Translation gives CSVMTGNTGELFF.

The CDR3 sequence: CASSTSGGSNEKLFF. Written as DNA, the CDR3 is TGTGCCAGCAGCACCTCAGGGGGGTCTAATGAAAAACTGTTTTTT. The rearrangement uses TRBV7-9 and TRBJ1-4, with 7 bases identical to TRBD1. The CDR3 consists of 15 residues. CDR1 is SEHNR and CDR2 is FQNEAQ in the germline V gene (reference sequence). V lost 5 bases, J lost 3 bases, and 6 bases stayed unmatched.

The sample holds many counts of this clonotype. The chain is built from TRBV7-2 and TRBJ1-2; possibly TRBD1 for D (6 bases). Per germline, CDR1 SGHTA and CDR2 FQGNSA. V lost 4 bases to trimming and J lost 2 bases, with 14 bases between them. CDR3 length equals 15 residues. CDR3 sequence (DNA): TGTGCCAGCAGCTGGAGACAGGCCCCCAACTATGGCTACACCTTC. Its protein product is CASSWRQAPNYGYTF. The whole variable domain, remainder taken from reference TRBV7-2 and TRBJ1-2, is GAGVSQSPSNKVTEKGKDVELRCDPISGHTALYWYRQSLGQGLEFLIYFQGNSAPDKSGLPSDRFSAERTGGSVSTLTIQRTQQEDSAVYLCASSWRQAPNYGYTFGSGTRLTVV.

J is TRBJ2-1 and V is TRBV7-8; 9 bases agree with TRBD1. This CDR3 is built from 16 residues. The V gene end was trimmed by 3 bases and the J gene end by 8 bases; junction bases not matched to a gene: 11. Germline loops: CDR1 SGHVS, CDR2 FQNEAQ. CDR3 loop: CASSFSRDRVIDEQFF. In DNA, the CDR3 is TGTGCCAGCAGCTTTAGCCGGGACAGGGTTATCGATGAGCAGTTCTTC. Together with reference TRBV7-8 and TRBJ2-1, the CDR3 gives the full variable domain: GAGVSQSPRYKVAKRGQDVALRCDPISGHVSLFWYQQALGQGPEFLTYFQNEAQLDKSGLPSDRFFAERPEGSVSTLKIQRTQQEDSAVYLCASSFSRDRVIDEQFFGPGTRLTVL.

This clonotype turned up a few times. The rearrangement uses TRBV20-1 and TRBJ1-1; D is unclear. Between the trimmed V and J ends, which lost 8 bases and 5 bases, there was a span of 21 bases. Germline V lookup: CDR1 DFQATT, CDR2 SNEGSKA (reference sequence). CDR3 length: 14 residues. The CDR3 sequence is CSPSQEEVWTEAFF. The CDR3 region has the DNA TGCAGTCCCTCCCAGGAGGAGGTGTGGACTGAAGCTTTCTTT.

Notes on this clonotype: Likely a read error: the CDR3 ends without its conserved phenylalanine or tryptophan. This chain connects TRBV11-2 to TRBJ2-7, with D perhaps assigned TRBD1 or TRBD2 (5 bases each). This CDR3 comprises 17 residues. The V end lost 3 bases, the J end lost 0 bases, and 18 bases lay between the germline ends. CDR1 and CDR2 (germline): SGHAT, FQNNGV. CDR3: CASSLVFVSGSSYEQYY. CDR3 DNA sequence: TGTGCCAGCAGCTTGGTATTCGTATCAGGGAGCTCCTACGAGCAGTACTAC.

The genes are TRBV5-4 and TRBJ2-1, with D maybe TRBD1 (6 bases). The CDR3 sequence is 15 residues long. Germline V gene lookup returns CDR1 SGHNT and CDR2 YYREEE (reference sequence). V shed 4 bases and J shed 0 bases, with 11 bases lying between them. The CDR3 spells CASSITGSSYNEQFF. DNA of the CDR3: TGTGCCAGCAGCATAACAGGGAGCTCCTACAATGAGCAGTTCTTC. The full variable domain, completed using reference TRBV5-4 and TRBJ2-1, is ETGVTQSPTHLIKTRGQQVTLRCSSQSGHNTVSWYQQALGQGPQFIFQYYREEENGRGNFPPRFSGLQFPNYSSELNVNALELDDSALYLCASSITGSSYNEQFFGPGTRLTVL.

The rearrangement links TRBV2 to TRBJ1-5; tentatively, D is TRBD1 (6 bases). Trimming took off 6 bases at V and 6 bases at J, with 18 bases between the two ends. CDR1 and CDR2 from the germline V gene are SNHLY and FYNNEI. The CDR3 length is 15 residues. CDR3 nucleotide sequence: TGTGCCAGCAGGTCGACGGAGGGGGGGACTCAGCCCCAGCATTTT. Translated: CASRSTEGGTQPQHF.

This clonotype was seen once. This sequence joins TRBV18 and TRBJ2-5; D is perhaps TRBD2 (6 bases). This CDR3 has 15 residues. The germline gives CDR1 KGHSH, CDR2 LQKENI. The V end was cut by 2 bases, the J end by 5 bases, with 15 bases between. The CDR3 bases are TGTGCCAGCTCACCAGGTCCGGGGGTTTTGGAGACCCAGTACTTC. Residues: CASSPGPGVLETQYF.